The present entry profiles one TCR beta chain with its context. Its antigen is not identified. To make TCR beta libraries, researchers used iRepertoire HTBI primers and Arm-PCR of CDR3 regions. Original methodology: Samples revealed approximately 60 TRBV and about 15 TRBJ segments. Each CDR3 protein gets one entry after TCRdb re-called the multiplex PCR reads with MiXCR. The V and J calls were not made by the authors but by TCRdb's processing. This table holds about half a million distinct CDR3 sequences, about 20% found once. The time point denotes: persistent/refractory GD, antithyroid drugs over 5 years with positive TRAb. PBMC RNA was the source of the TCR library. The patients were drawn from one endocrinology department in Xi'an, China. The V and J ends lost 7 bases and 0 bases respectively, with 21 bases between them. This CDR3 has 17 residues. Germline V gene data show CDR1 as SGHTA and CDR2 as FQGTGA.

The data originate from a study of regulatory T cells in long-lasting Graves disease. Study results and caveats: New patients shared over 900 public clonotypes, and persistent patients shared more, with under 3,000. Persistent disease favored TRBV28, TRBJ1-2 and TRBJ2-5.

The chain joins TRBV7-3 to TRBJ2-5; D remains ambiguous. Here the sequenced sample was peripheral blood mononuclear cells (PBMCs), taken when the disease was refractory, from a patient treated with antithyroid drugs. This TCR was recovered from a female donor with Graves disease. The chain's CDR3 is CASTQKGSGWYQETQYF. CDR3 nucleotide sequence: TGTGCCAGCACCCAAAAAGGGTCGGGTTGGTACCAAGAGACCCAGTACTTC. The variable domain in full, completed from reference TRBV7-3 and TRBJ2-5, reads GAGVSQTPSNKVTEKGKYVELRCDPISGHTALYWYRQSLGQGPEFLIYFQGTGAADDSGLPNDRFFAVRPEGSVSTLKIQRTERGDSAVYLCASTQKGSGWYQETQYFGPGTRLLVL.